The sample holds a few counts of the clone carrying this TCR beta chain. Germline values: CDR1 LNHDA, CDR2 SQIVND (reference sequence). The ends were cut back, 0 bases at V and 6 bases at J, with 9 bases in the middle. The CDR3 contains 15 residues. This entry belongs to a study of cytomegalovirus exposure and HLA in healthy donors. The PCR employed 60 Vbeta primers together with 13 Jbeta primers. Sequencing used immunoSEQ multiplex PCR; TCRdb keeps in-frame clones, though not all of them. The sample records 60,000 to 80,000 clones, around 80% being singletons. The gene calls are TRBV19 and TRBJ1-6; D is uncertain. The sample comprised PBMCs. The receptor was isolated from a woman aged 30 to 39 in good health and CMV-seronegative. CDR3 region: CASSIDPRGNSPLHF. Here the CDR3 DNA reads TGTGCCAGTAGTATAGATCCCCGAGGTAATTCACCCCTCCACTTT.